The 14 T cell receptor beta chains given below trace back to one sample, sequenced in a study of a mutant IDH1 vaccine in newly diagnosed glioma. Assay used: immunoSEQ multiplex PCR; TCRdb lists only in-frame clones, some missing. The sample holds some 66,000 clones, approximately 81% seen once. Their target antigens are unknown. Time point in this sample: week 35, safety follow-up. Topical imiquimod was applied with each vaccine dose, which held 300 ug of mutant IDH1 20-mer peptide. The sequences come from PBMCs, collected from a glioma patient whose treatment included an IDH1 peptide vaccine. Receptors were obtained from a man aged 25 to 45 with glioma.

V and J are TRBV11-2 and TRBJ2-7; D is undetermined. The V end lost 5 bases, the J end lost 7 bases, and 9 bases lay between the germline ends. Germline-derived CDR1 and CDR2 are SGHAT and FQNNGV. This CDR3 is 11 amino acids long. DNA of the CDR3: TGTGCCAGCAGCCTTCTAGGGGAGCAGTACTTC. Translation: CASSLLGEQYF.

V usage is TRBV5-1 and J usage is TRBJ1-6, with 9 bases fitting TRBD1. V lost 1 base, J lost 11 bases, and 7 bases stayed unmatched. This CDR3 has 15 amino acids. Germline CDR1 SGHRS, CDR2 YFSETQ. In nucleotides, the CDR3 is TGCGCCAGCAGCTTGCTATTGACAGGGGGAGCACCCCTCCACTTT. Its protein is CASSLLLTGGAPLHF.

The count of this clone is one. CDR3 nucleotide sequence: TGTGCCAGCAGGAAACAGCCATCGAACACTGAAGCTTTCTTT. It encodes CASRKQPSNTEAFF. The chain recombines TRBV6-5 with TRBJ1-1; D is unresolved. Germline CDR1 is MNHEY and CDR2 is SVGAGI. There are 14 residues in the CDR3. The V gene lost 6 bases and the J gene lost 1 base, with 12 bases spanning the gap.

This clone appeared a single time. The DNA of the CDR3 is TGCGCCAGCAGTGTTGTCAGGGCCGGCTCCTATAATTCACCCCTCCACTTT. Protein sequence: CASSVVRAGSYNSPLHF. The chain joins TRBV10-2 to TRBJ1-6; D possibly corresponds to TRBD1 (5 bases). The length of the CDR3 is 17 residues. The V gene lost 4 bases and the J gene lost 0 bases, with 13 bases spanning the gap. Germline loops: CDR1 WSHSY, CDR2 SAAADI.

V usage is TRBV6-6 and J usage is TRBJ2-2; 8 nucleotides match TRBD1. Losses at the gene ends were 5 bases for V and 5 bases for J; bases not matched to a gene: 4. The CDR3 covers 14 residues. Germline V gene data show CDR1 as MNHNY and CDR2 as SVGAGI (reference sequence). The CDR3 protein is CASSQQGETGELFF. DNA for the CDR3: TGTGCCAGCAGTCAACAGGGGGAAACCGGGGAGCTGTTTTTT.

The chain carries TRBV18 and TRBJ1-3; D ambiguous. Germline V gene data show CDR1 as KGHSH and CDR2 as LQKENI. The CDR3 contains 15 residues. Trimming stripped 6 bases from V and 1 base from J, with 13 bases between. CDR3 protein: CASSKTDGSGNTIYF. The CDR3 DNA is TGTGCCAGCTCCAAGACGGACGGTTCTGGAAACACCATATATTTT.

This chain connects TRBV7-9 to TRBJ1-1; weak D call: TRBD1 (5 bases). CDR1 is SEHNR, CDR2 FQNEAQ, per germline (reference sequence). This CDR3 is built from 13 residues. V lost 11 bases and J lost 8, with 21 bases in between. Here the CDR3 DNA reads TGTGCCCTTTCGATTTTGGGGGTGTTGGAAGCTTTCTTT. Translation: CALSILGVLEAFF.

V is TRBV6-5 and J is TRBJ2-7; TRBD2 matches 9 bases. Germline V gene lookup returns CDR1 MNHEY and CDR2 SVGAGI. V dropped 5 bases and J dropped 4; count of bases not matched to a gene: 9. The CDR3 length is 15 residues. In DNA, the CDR3 is TGTGCCAGCAGTCCCGCGGGAGGGAGAGGGTACGAGCAGTACTTC. This translates into CASSPAGGRGYEQYF.

The chain links TRBV6-1 to TRBJ2-3, with a possible D match to TRBD1 (5 bases). Germline CDR1 is MNHNS and CDR2 is SASEGT. V lost 6 bases, J lost 4 bases, and 11 bases lay in between. The CDR3 contains 13 residues. This CDR3 is CASSAQVADTQYF. The CDR3 nucleotides are TGTGCCAGCAGCGCACAGGTCGCAGATACGCAGTATTTT.

This chain uses TRBV7-2 with TRBJ1-5; D is ambiguous. Trimming removed 8 bases from V and 2 bases from J, with 16 bases in between. Germline lookup yields CDR1 SGHTA and CDR2 FQGNSA. The CDR3 covers 15 residues. The CDR3 is CASSWVAGGNQPQHF. The CDR3 DNA reads TGTGCCAGCTCGTGGGTAGCGGGCGGCAATCAGCCCCAGCATTTT.

This sequence joins TRBV6-4 and TRBJ2-2, with 7 bases aligning to TRBD2. CDR3 length equals 16 residues. With V trimmed by 6 bases and J by 4 bases, 11 bases remained unmatched. CDR1 MRHNA and CDR2 SNTAGT come from the germline V gene. The CDR3 DNA reads TGTGCCAGCAGAGCAATTGGGGGGGACGGCACCGGGGAGCTGTTTTTT. Protein: CASRAIGGDGTGELFF.

The J gene is TRBJ1-5, the V gene TRBV28, with 10 bases that match TRBD1. The germline gives CDR1 MDHEN, CDR2 SYDVKM. This CDR3 contains 15 residues. Trimming removed 2 bases from V and 8 bases from J; junction bases left unmatched: 6. CDR3 sequence: CASSLGTGAGEPQHF. CDR3 sequence (DNA): TGTGCCAGCAGTTTAGGGACAGGGGCCGGGGAGCCCCAGCATTTT.

CDR3 region: CASSQAGTGVNTEAFF. Here the CDR3 DNA reads TGTGCCAGCAGCCAAGCCGGGACAGGGGTGAACACTGAAGCTTTCTTT. The rearrangement links TRBV4-2 to TRBJ1-1; 10 bases line up with TRBD1. This CDR3 contains 16 residues. Germline V gene sequence: CDR1 LGHNA, CDR2 YNFKEQ. J was trimmed by 0 bases and V by 1 base; bases with no gene match: 2.

This chain uses TRBV6-6 with TRBJ2-1; D is unresolved. Germline CDR1 is MNHNY and CDR2 is SVGAGI (reference sequence). Trimming removed 0 bases from V and 3 bases from J, with 6 bases in between. The CDR3 spans 14 residues. The DNA of the CDR3 is TGTGCCAGCAGTTACTCGGGCAACTACAATGAGCAGTTCTTC. Its protein is CASSYSGNYNEQFF.